This entry describes one TCR beta chain. The entry originates in a study of technical replicates of blood from several donors. Germline lookup yields CDR1 MDHEN and CDR2 SYDVKM. V lost 7 bases, J lost 1 base, and 6 bases stayed unmatched. The CDR3 extends over 15 amino acids. The table came from immunoSEQ multiplex PCR; TCRdb's copy has only in-frame clones and leaves some out. Found here are around 100,000 clones, more than 85% of them singletons; the top ten hold under 0.35%. The source is a human donor in good health. The sequenced sample consisted of T cells isolated from PBMCs. The chain uses TRBV28 and TRBJ2-5; 10 positions match TRBD1. CDR3 in DNA: TGTGCCAGCAAGCCCTGGACAGGGGGCCAAGAGACCCAGTACTTC. Translation: CASKPWTGGQETQYF.